What follows describes a single T cell receptor (beta chain). V was pared by 3 bases and J by 5 bases, with 16 bases of the junction left unmatched. The CDR3 is made up of 17 amino acids. Per germline, CDR1 SGHDT and CDR2 YYEEEE. Libraries were prepared by immunoSEQ multiplex PCR; TCRdb keeps only in-frame clonotypes and omits some of them. The sample contains about 160,000 clones, approximately 96% of which appear only once. These data belong to a study of cytomegalovirus exposure and HLA in healthy donors. The clonotype was recovered from a woman aged 18-29 years in good health and CMV-seronegative. V usage is TRBV5-6 and J usage is TRBJ2-5; 7 bases line up with TRBD1. The sample consisted of PBMCs. The CDR3 loop is CASSSLRGSPDGETQYF. The DNA of the CDR3 is TGTGCCAGCAGCTCCCTCAGGGGGTCCCCTGATGGGGAGACCCAGTACTTC.